The clone carrying this T cell receptor beta chain was seen at least ten times. Its antigen is undetermined. These data are taken from a study of molecular identifiers for immune sequencing clone quantification. The study, taken as a whole, reports: Clonotypes surpassing 20 RNA copies contained over 99% of effector molecules, versus under 1% in naive cells. Among about 1 million naive cells, as was reported, spiked Jurkat TCR RNA from one cell was detectable.

Naive CD8 T cells were FACS-sorted by CD8+CD4-CCR7+CD45RA+ markers. With listed TCR primers and previously described methods, bulk TCR libraries were prepared. Via MiXCR, TCRdb re-called the PCR reads, giving one row per CDR3 protein. The sample holds approximately 670,000 distinct CDR3 sequences, about 20% seen once. The CDR3 consists of 19 residues. The germline V gene has CDR1 SGHTA and CDR2 FQGNSA. After removal of 4 bases from V and 1 base from J, the junction contained 9 bases not matched to a gene. This chain connects TRBV7-2 to TRBJ2-3; TRBD2 matches at 15 bases. The TCR comes from a human donor in good health. Some libraries in this study had Jurkat cell RNA spiked in. Sequencing was carried out using naive CD8+ T cells from blood, with Jurkat cell RNA spiked in. Subset here: FACS-sorted CD8+CD4-CCR7+CD45RA+ naive T cells. The CDR3 spells CASSWAGTSGGYGTDTQYF. The CDR3 DNA follows: TGTGCCAGCAGCTGGGCCGGGACTAGCGGGGGGTATGGCACAGATACGCAGTATTTT.